The 2 T cell receptor beta chains below come from one sample, sequenced in a study of Tregs in tolerant kidney transplant recipients. Sequenced by immunoSEQ multiplex PCR; TCRdb stores in-frame clones only, minus some. Of about 240,000 clones listed, around 81% are singletons. The source material was CD4+ T cells from blood. Receptors were obtained from a human donor in good health.

The rearrangement uses TRBV19 and TRBJ2-1, with 7 bases matching TRBD2. The CDR3 has 17 amino acids. CDR1 and CDR2 from the germline V gene are LNHDA and SQIVND (reference sequence). J gave up 1 base and V 0 bases, and 6 bases lay outside the gene matches. The DNA of the CDR3 is TGTGCCAGTAGTATAGAGCTGGCGGGGGTATCCTACAATGAGCAGTTCTTC. Protein: CASSIELAGVSYNEQFF.

V is TRBV6-5 and J is TRBJ1-1, with 7 bases aligning to TRBD1. The CDR3 is made up of 15 amino acids. The ends lost 5 bases at V and 2 bases at J; junction bases unmatched: 8. Per the germline V gene, CDR1 is MNHEY and CDR2 is SVGAGI. The CDR3 loop reads CASSIQTGRNTEAFF. The CDR3 DNA is TGTGCCAGCAGTATCCAGACAGGGAGAAACACTGAAGCTTTCTTT.